This is a list of T cell receptor beta chains from one sample in a study of blood T cells in healthy people across ages. TCRdb analysed the 5' RACE reads with MiXCR anew, one entry per CDR3 protein. The table has about 780,000 distinct CDR3 sequences, around half seen once. The sequencing sample was made of blood. All receptors derive from a man at least 80 years old in good health. Each CDR3 is given with its conserved first and last residue. D genes are given only for firm matches. Rows may omit the clone size; those that give it use once, few, many or a size class.

d_gene	j_gene	v_gene	abundance	CDR3aa	CDR3nt
TRBD1	TRBJ2-5	TRBV5-1	few	CASSLGQIMTETQYF	TGCGCCAGCAGCCTGGGACAGATCATGACGGAGACCCAGTACTTC
TRBD2	TRBJ2-3	TRBV10-3	many	CAIGLASDTQYF	TGTGCCATCGGACTAGCTTCAGATACGCAGTATTTT
TRBD2	TRBJ2-1	TRBV6-6	NA	CASSYSAGGPNNEQFF	TGTGCCAGCAGTTACTCTGCGGGAGGGCCCAACAATGAGCAGTTCTTC
TRBD1	TRBJ2-7	TRBV24-1	NA	CATSGSDRVGSYEQYF	TGTGCCACCAGTGGGTCGGACAGGGTTGGTTCCTACGAGCAGTACTTC
NA	TRBJ2-3	TRBV29-1	few	CSVGQAVGTDTQYF	TGCAGCGTTGGCCAGGCAGTTGGCACAGATACGCAGTATTTT
NA	TRBJ2-2	TRBV29-1	few	CSVEEKDRATGELFF	TGCAGCGTTGAAGAGAAGGACAGAGCCACCGGGGAGCTGTTTTTT
NA	TRBJ2-1	TRBV10-2	NA	CASSPGARTANNEQFF	TGCGCCAGCAGTCCGGGAGCTCGGACAGCGAACAATGAGCAGTTCTTC
TRBD2	TRBJ2-1	TRBV20-1	NA	CSARAGLAENNEQFF	TGCAGTGCTAGAGCCGGACTAGCTGAGAACAATGAGCAGTTCTTC
NA	TRBJ2-1	TRBV7-2	NA	CASSLAGTGDVQFF	TGTGCCAGCAGCTTAGCAGGGACCGGAGATGTGCAGTTCTTC
NA	TRBJ2-1	TRBV29-1	few	CSVVRQAYNEQFF	TGCAGCGTTGTGCGGCAAGCCTACAATGAGCAGTTCTTC
NA	TRBJ2-5	TRBV27	NA	CASSLMWGAGTRETQYF	TGTGCTAGCAGTTTAATGTGGGGCGCCGGGACAAGGGAGACCCAGTACTTC
TRBD1	TRBJ2-5	TRBV7-3	many	CASSLGQGLETQYF	TGTGCCAGCAGCTTGGGACAGGGCTTAGAGACCCAGTACTTC
NA	TRBJ1-5	TRBV3-1	NA	CASSRTGQPQHF	TGTGCCAGCAGCCGAACAGGGCAGCCCCAGCATTTT
TRBD2	TRBJ2-1	TRBV6-2/TRBV6-3	NA	CASRVVGRAVNEQFF	TGTGCCAGCAGGGTTGTCGGGAGGGCCGTAAATGAGCAGTTCTTC
NA	TRBJ1-2	TRBV29-1	NA	CSGTVNYGYTF	TGCAGCGGGACAGTTAACTATGGCTACACCTTC
TRBD2	TRBJ2-1	TRBV28	NA	CASRGAGVSYNEQFF	TGTGCCAGCAGGGGAGCGGGAGTGTCCTACAATGAGCAGTTCTTC
TRBD2	TRBJ2-1	TRBV5-1	few	CASSQTSGRSYNEQFF	TGCGCCAGCAGCCAAACTAGCGGGAGGTCCTACAATGAGCAGTTCTTC
TRBD2	TRBJ2-5	TRBV18	NA	CASSPPPASGIETQYF	TGTGCCAGCTCACCTCCGCCTGCTAGCGGGATAGAGACCCAGTACTTC
NA	TRBJ2-5	TRBV20-1	NA	CSARKGFQETQYF	TGCAGTGCTAGAAAGGGCTTCCAAGAGACCCAGTACTTC
NA	TRBJ2-3	TRBV12-3/TRBV12-4	few	CASSFVRERSGYTQYF	TGTGCCAGCAGTTTTGTGCGGGAACGGTCGGGGTATACGCAGTATTTT
TRBD2	TRBJ2-7	TRBV20-1	NA	CSASSTSGGFWYEQYF	TGCAGTGCTAGTAGCACTAGCGGGGGCTTCTGGTACGAGCAGTACTTC
TRBD2	TRBJ2-3	TRBV7-6	NA	CASGGTGGPDTQYF	TGTGCCAGTGGGGGGACGGGGGGGCCAGATACGCAGTATTTT
NA	TRBJ2-7	TRBV12-3/TRBV12-4	NA	CASSRQLQGRDEQYF	TGTGCCAGCAGCCGTCAACTACAGGGTCGGGACGAGCAGTACTTC
TRBD1	TRBJ2-2	TRBV2	NA	CASSEQQGATGELFF	TGTGCCAGCAGTGAACAACAGGGGGCCACCGGGGAGCTGTTTTTT
TRBD1	TRBJ1-2	TRBV29-1	few	CSVEALRGTGSYGYTF	TGCAGCGTTGAAGCCCTTAGGGGGACAGGGTCATATGGCTACACCTTC
TRBD2	TRBJ2-2	TRBV12-3/TRBV12-4	once	CASSPSGGLAGELFF	TGTGCCAGCAGTCCTAGCGGGGGGTTGGCCGGGGAGCTGTTTTTT
TRBD1	TRBJ2-7	TRBV6-1	NA	CASGRNRQGGTYEQYF	TGTGCCAGCGGCAGAAATCGACAGGGGGGCACCTACGAGCAGTACTTC
NA	TRBJ2-2	TRBV3-1	many	CASSQGGSRSGELFF	TGTGCCAGCAGCCAAGGGGGGTCGAGAAGCGGGGAGCTGTTTTTT
NA	TRBJ2-3	TRBV20-1	few	CSATVPGPWADTQYF	TGCAGTGCTACTGTTCCCGGGCCGTGGGCAGATACGCAGTATTTT
TRBD2	TRBJ2-2	TRBV5-1	few	CASSLRGLAGVNTGELFF	TGCGCCAGCAGCTTGAGGGGACTAGCGGGAGTGAACACCGGGGAGCTGTTTTTT
TRBD2	TRBJ2-7	TRBV5-1	few	CASSLDGRSSYEQYF	TGCGCCAGCAGCTTGGACGGGAGGAGCTCCTACGAGCAGTACTTC
TRBD2	TRBJ2-7	TRBV20-1	few	CSAGSGRSSYEQYF	TGCAGTGCTGGGAGCGGGAGGTCCTCGTACGAGCAGTACTTC
TRBD2	TRBJ2-7	TRBV27	NA	CASSPPGFSGRALPIYEQYF	TGTGCCAGCAGCCCCCCAGGGTTTAGCGGGAGGGCCCTCCCGATCTACGAGCAGTACTTC
NA	TRBJ1-4	TRBV6-6	NA	CATSGWGEKLFF	TGTGCCACCTCTGGCTGGGGCGAAAAACTGTTTTTT
NA	TRBJ1-6	TRBV11-3	NA	CASSLDLGSPLHF	TGTGCCAGCAGCTTAGACCTAGGATCACCCCTCCACTTT
NA	TRBJ2-7	TRBV27	once	CASSFGGEVEQYF	TGTGCCAGCAGTTTCGGGGGAGAGGTCGAGCAGTACTTC
NA	TRBJ1-5	TRBV7-2	few	CASSLDTGGNQPQHF	TGTGCCAGCAGCTTAGATACGGGGGGCAATCAGCCCCAGCATTTT
TRBD1	TRBJ2-2	TRBV24-1	NA	CATSDLQQGLSGELFF	TGTGCCACCAGTGATTTGCAACAGGGGCTCTCCGGGGAGCTGTTTTTT
NA	TRBJ2-4	TRBV4-2	NA	CASSREIDTKNIRYF	TGTGCCAGCAGCCGGGAAATCGACACAAAAAACATTCGGTACTTC
NA	TRBJ2-3	TRBV5-1	NA	CASSLAGRASDTQYF	TGCGCCAGCAGCTTGGCTGGCAGGGCGTCAGATACGCAGTATTTT
NA	TRBJ2-1	TRBV5-6	few	CASSLRRDPGGPSEQFF	TGTGCCAGCAGCTTGAGGCGGGACCCGGGGGGCCCTTCTGAGCAGTTCTTC
NA	TRBJ2-1	TRBV27	few	CASGSLSFEQFF	TGTGCCAGCGGATCTTTATCATTTGAGCAGTTCTTC
NA	TRBJ2-7	TRBV7-2	NA	CASSYAAGPYEQYF	TGTGCCAGCAGCTACGCCGCGGGCCCCTACGAGCAGTACTTC
NA	TRBJ1-6	TRBV11-2	NA	CASSFPFSPLHF	TGTGCCAGCAGCTTCCCCTTCTCACCCCTCCACTTT
NA	TRBJ2-7	TRBV28	NA	CASSPGLPIYEQYF	TGTGCCAGCAGTCCGGGACTCCCGATTTACGAGCAGTACTTC
NA	TRBJ2-4	TRBV29-1	NA	CSVHSGNIQYF	TGCAGCGTCCATTCGGGAAACATTCAGTACTTC
TRBD2	TRBJ2-3	TRBV7-2	few	CASSLDWTSGSVDTQYF	TGTGCCAGCAGCTTAGATTGGACTAGCGGGAGTGTAGATACGCAGTATTTT
TRBD2	TRBJ2-4	TRBV29-1	NA	CSAGTSGGRDIQYF	TGCAGCGCCGGGACTAGCGGGGGTCGGGACATTCAGTACTTC
TRBD1	TRBJ2-1	TRBV11-3	many	CASSPGQASDEQFF	TGTGCCAGCAGCCCCGGACAGGCAAGCGATGAGCAGTTCTTC
TRBD2	TRBJ2-1	TRBV29-1	NA	CSVEDGGREGRYEQFF	TGCAGCGTTGAAGATGGGGGGCGGGAGGGCCGTTATGAGCAGTTCTTC
NA	TRBJ1-6	TRBV5-1	once	CASSPGPNNSPLHF	TGCGCCAGCAGCCCCGGGCCAAATAATTCACCCCTCCACTTT
NA	TRBJ2-1	TRBV6-4	many	CASSEEGTYSYNEQFF	TGTGCCAGCAGTGAGGAGGGGACTTACTCCTACAATGAGCAGTTCTTC
NA	TRBJ1-5	TRBV20-1	NA	CSAKSLGNQPQHF	TGCAGTGCTAAGTCACTGGGCAATCAGCCCCAGCATTTT